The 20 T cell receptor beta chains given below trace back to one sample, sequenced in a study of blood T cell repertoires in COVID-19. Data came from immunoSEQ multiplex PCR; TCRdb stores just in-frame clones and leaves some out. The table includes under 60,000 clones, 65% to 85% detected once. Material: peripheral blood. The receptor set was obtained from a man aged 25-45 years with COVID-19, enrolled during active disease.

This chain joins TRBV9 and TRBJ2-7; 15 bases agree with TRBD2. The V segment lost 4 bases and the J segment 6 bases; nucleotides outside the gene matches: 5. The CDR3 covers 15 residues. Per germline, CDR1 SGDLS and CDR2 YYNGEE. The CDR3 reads CASSPGLAGGGEQYF. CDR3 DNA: TGTGCCAGCAGCCCGGGACTAGCGGGAGGAGGCGAGCAGTACTTC.

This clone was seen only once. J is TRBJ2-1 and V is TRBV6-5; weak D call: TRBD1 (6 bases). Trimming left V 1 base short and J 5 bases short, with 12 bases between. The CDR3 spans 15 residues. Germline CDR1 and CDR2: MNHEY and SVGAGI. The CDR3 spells CASSYYPGTNNEQFF. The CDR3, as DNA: TGTGCCAGCAGTTACTACCCCGGGACAAACAATGAGCAGTTCTTC.

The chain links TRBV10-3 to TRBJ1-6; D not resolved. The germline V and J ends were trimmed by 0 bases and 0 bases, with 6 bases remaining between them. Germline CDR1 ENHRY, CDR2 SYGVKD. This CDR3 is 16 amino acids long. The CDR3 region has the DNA TGTGCCATCAGTGAGTCCCTCGGCTCCTATAATTCACCCCTCCACTTT. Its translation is CAISESLGSYNSPLHF.

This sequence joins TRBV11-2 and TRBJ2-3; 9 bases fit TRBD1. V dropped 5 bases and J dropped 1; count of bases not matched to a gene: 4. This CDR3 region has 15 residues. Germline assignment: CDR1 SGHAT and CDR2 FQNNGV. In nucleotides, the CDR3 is TGTGCCAGCAGCGCACAGGGGGCGCGCACAGATACGCAGTATTTT. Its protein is CASSAQGARTDTQYF.

CDR3 sequence reads: CASSVEGTDTQYF. As DNA, the CDR3 is TGTGCCAGTAGTGTTGAGGGCACAGATACGCAGTATTTT. V is TRBV19 and J is TRBJ2-3; D is ambiguous. CDR3 length: 13 amino acids. Germline CDR1 and CDR2: LNHDA and SQIVND (reference sequence). Trimming left V 5 bases short and J 1 base short, with 7 bases between.

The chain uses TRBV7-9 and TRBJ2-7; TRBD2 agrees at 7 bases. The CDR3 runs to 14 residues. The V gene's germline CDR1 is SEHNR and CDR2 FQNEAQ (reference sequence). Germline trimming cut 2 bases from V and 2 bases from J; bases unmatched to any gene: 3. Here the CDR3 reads CASSLRLAPYEQYF. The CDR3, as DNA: TGTGCCAGCAGCTTAAGACTAGCCCCCTACGAGCAGTACTTC.

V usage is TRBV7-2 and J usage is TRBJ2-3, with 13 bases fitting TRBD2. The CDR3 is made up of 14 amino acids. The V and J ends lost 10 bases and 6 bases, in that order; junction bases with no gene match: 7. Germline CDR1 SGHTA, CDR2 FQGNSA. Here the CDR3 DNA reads TGTGCCATCGGGACTAGCGGGGTCCTGGATACGCAGTATTTT. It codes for CAIGTSGVLDTQYF.

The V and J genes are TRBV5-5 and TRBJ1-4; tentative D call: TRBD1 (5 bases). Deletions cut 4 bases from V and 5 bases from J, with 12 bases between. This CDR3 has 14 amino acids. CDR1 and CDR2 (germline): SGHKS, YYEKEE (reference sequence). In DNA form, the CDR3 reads TGTGCCAGCAGCCCGAGTGGGGGGAATGAAAAACTGTTTTTT. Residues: CASSPSGGNEKLFF. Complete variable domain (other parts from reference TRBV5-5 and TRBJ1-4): DAGVTQSPTHLIKTRGQQVTLRCSPISGHKSVSWYQQVLGQGPQFIFQYYEKEERGRGNFPDRFSARQFPNYSSELNVNALLLGDSALYLCASSPSGGNEKLFFGSGTQLSVL.

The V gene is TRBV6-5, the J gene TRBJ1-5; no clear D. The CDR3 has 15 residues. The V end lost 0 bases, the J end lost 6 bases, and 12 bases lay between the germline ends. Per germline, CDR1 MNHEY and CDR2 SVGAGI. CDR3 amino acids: CASSYSGSLGQPQHF. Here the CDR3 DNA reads TGTGCCAGCAGTTACTCCGGGTCCCTTGGTCAGCCCCAGCATTTT.

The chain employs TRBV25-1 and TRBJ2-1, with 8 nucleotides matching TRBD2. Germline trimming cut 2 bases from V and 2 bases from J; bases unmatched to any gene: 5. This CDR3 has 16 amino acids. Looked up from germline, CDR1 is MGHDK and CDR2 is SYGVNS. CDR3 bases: TGTGCCAGCAGTGAAGCGGGGGGAGTCACCTACAATGAGCAGTTCTTC. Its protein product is CASSEAGGVTYNEQFF.

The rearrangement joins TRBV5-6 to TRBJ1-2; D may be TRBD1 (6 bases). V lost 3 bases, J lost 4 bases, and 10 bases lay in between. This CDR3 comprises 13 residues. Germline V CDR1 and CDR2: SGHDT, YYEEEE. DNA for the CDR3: TGTGCCAGCAGCTCGGACAGCCTCTATGGCTACACCTTC. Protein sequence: CASSSDSLYGYTF.

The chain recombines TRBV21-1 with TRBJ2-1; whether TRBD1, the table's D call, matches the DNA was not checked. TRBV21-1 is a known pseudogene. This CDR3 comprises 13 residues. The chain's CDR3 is CAARQPEYNEQFF. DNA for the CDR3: TGTGCCGCTAGACAGCCGGAATACAATGAGCAGTTCTTC.

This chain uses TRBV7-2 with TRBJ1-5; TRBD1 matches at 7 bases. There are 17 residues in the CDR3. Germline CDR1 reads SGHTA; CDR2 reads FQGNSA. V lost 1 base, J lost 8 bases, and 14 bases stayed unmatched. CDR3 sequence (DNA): TGTGCCAGCAGCTTAGGCTACCGGCAGGGGGTTGAGAAGCCCCAGCATTTT. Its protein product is CASSLGYRQGVEKPQHF.

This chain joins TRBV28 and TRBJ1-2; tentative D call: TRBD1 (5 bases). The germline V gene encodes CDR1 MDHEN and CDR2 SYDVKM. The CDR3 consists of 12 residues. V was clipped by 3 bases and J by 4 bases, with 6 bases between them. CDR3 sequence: CASSLGGYGYTF. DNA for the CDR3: TGTGCCAGCAGTTTGGGGGGCTATGGCTACACCTTC.

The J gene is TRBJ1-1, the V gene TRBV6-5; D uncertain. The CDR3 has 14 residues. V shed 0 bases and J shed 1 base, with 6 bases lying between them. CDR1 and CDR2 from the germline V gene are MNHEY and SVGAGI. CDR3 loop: CASSYSGRNTEAFF. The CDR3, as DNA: TGTGCCAGCAGTTACTCGGGCCGGAACACTGAAGCTTTCTTT.

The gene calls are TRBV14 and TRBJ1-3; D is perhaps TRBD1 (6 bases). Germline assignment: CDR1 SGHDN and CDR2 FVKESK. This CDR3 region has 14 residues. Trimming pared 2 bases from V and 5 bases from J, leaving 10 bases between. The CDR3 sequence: CASSQSGARNTIYF. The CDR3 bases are TGTGCCAGCAGCCAATCAGGGGCCCGAAACACCATATATTTT.

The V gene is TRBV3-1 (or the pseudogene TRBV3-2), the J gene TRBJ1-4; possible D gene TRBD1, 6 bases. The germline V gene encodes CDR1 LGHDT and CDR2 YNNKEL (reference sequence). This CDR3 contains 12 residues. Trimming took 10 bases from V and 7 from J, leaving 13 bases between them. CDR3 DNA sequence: TGTGCCACCCAGGGGATGGGTGAAAAACTGTTTTTT. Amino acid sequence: CATQGMGEKLFF.

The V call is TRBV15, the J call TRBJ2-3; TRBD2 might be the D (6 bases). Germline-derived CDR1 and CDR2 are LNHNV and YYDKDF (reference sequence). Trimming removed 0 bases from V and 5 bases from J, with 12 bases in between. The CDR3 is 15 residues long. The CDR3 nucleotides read TGTGCCACCAGCAGAGATTTGGGGGGAGTAGATACGCAGTATTTT. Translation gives CATSRDLGGVDTQYF.

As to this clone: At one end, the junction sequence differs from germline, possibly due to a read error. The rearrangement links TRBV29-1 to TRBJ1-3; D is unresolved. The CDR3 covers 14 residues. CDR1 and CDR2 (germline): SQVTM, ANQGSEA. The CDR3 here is CSAAEGGSGNTIYF. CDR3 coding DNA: TGTAGCGCGGCAGAGGGAGGCTCTGGAAACACCATATATTTT.

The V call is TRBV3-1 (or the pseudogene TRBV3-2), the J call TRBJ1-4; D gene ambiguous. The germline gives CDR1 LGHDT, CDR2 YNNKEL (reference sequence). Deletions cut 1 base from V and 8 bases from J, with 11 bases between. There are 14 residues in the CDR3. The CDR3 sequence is CASSQGGIGEKLFF. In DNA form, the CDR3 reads TGTGCCAGCAGCCAAGGAGGGATCGGCGAAAAACTGTTTTTT.